This T cell receptor beta chain comes out of a study of vaccination and CD4 T cells after COVID-19. Turning to the study itself: There were six male and four female convalescents, and two of them were Hispanic.

As to time point: late sampling 161 to 241 days after vaccination in a few convalescent patients. TCRdb reprocessed the PCR reads via MiXCR and lists one record per CDR3 protein. The profile covers some 28,000 distinct CDR3 sequences, with over 40% appearing a single time and roughly 5% taken by the ten largest. V was cut by 6 bases and J by 7 bases, with 5 bases left in between. From germline, CDR1 is MDHEN and CDR2 SYDVKM. The CDR3 is 10 residues long. This receptor was obtained from a human donor who had recovered from COVID-19. The sequenced sample was CD4+ T cells from blood, obtained about 7 months after SARS-CoV-2 vaccination. This chain uses TRBV28 with TRBJ2-3; D gene uncertain. The CDR3 nucleotides read TGTGCCAGCAGCCGAAATACGCAGTATTTT. Translating it yields CASSRNTQYF.